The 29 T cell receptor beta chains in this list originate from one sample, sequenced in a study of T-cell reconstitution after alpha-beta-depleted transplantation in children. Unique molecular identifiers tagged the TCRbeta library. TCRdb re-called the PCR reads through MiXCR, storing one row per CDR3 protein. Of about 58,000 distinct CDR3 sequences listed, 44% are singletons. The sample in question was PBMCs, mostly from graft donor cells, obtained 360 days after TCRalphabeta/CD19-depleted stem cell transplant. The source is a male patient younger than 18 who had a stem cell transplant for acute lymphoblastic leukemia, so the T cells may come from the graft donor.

CDR3 DNA: TGCGCCAGCAGCTCGATCGGGACAGGGAGCCTCTCTGGGGCCAACGTCCTGACTTTC. It is translated as CASSSIGTGSLSGANVLTF. V is TRBV5-1 and J is TRBJ2-6; the match to TRBD1 covers 9 bases. The CDR3 has 19 residues. Trimming took 3 bases from V and 0 from J; bases not matched to a gene: 10. CDR1 is SGHRS, CDR2 YFSETQ, per germline.

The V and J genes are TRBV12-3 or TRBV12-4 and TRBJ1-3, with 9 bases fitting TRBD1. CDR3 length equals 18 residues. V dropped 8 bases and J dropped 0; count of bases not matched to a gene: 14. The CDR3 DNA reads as TGTGCCAGCCCCGGGGACAGGGCTATAACCGACTCTGGAAACACCATATATTTT. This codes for CASPGDRAITDSGNTIYF.

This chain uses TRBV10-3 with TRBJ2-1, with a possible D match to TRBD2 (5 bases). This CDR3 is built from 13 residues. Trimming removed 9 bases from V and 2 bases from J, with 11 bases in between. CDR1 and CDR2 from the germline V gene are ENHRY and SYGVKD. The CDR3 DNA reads TGTGCCATGGGCGGCGGGCCCTACAATGAGCAGTTCTTC. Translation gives CAMGGGPYNEQFF.

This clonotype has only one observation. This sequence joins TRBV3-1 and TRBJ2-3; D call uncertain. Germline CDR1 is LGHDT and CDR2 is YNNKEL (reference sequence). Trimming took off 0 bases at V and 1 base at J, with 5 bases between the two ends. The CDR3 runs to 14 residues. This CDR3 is CASSQDLGTDTQYF. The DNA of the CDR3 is TGTGCCAGCAGCCAAGATCTGGGCACAGATACGCAGTATTTT.

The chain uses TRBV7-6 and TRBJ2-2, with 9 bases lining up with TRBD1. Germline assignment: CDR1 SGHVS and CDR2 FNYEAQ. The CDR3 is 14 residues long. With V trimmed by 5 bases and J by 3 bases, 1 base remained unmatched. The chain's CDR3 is CASSRTGDTGELFF. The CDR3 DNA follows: TGTGCCAGCAGCCGGACAGGGGACACCGGGGAGCTGTTTTTT.

In DNA, the CDR3 is TGTGCCAGCAGCGTGGGACAGGGGGGAGAGACCCAGTACTTC. Its translation is CASSVGQGGETQYF. The chain is built from TRBV9 and TRBJ2-5; 11 bases agree with TRBD1. CDR1 is SGDLS, CDR2 YYNGEE, per germline. The CDR3 spans 14 residues. V lost 2 bases, J lost 4 bases, and 1 base stayed unmatched.

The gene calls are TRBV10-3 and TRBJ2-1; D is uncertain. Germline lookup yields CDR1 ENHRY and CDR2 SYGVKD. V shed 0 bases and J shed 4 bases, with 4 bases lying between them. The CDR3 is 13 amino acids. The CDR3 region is CAISESKYNEQFF. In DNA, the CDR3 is TGTGCCATCAGTGAGTCAAAGTACAATGAGCAGTTCTTC.

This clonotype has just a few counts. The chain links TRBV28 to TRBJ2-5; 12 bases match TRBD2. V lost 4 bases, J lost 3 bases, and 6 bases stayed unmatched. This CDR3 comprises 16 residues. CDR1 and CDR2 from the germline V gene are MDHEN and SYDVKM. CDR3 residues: CASSSKGLAGEETQYF. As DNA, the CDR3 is TGTGCCAGCAGTTCAAAGGGACTAGCGGGCGAAGAGACCCAGTACTTC.

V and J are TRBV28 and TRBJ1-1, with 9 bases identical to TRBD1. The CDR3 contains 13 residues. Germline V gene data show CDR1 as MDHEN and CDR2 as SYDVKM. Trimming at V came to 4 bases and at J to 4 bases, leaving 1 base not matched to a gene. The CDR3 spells CASSSTGGTEAFF. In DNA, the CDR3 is TGTGCCAGCAGTTCGACAGGGGGCACTGAAGCTTTCTTT.

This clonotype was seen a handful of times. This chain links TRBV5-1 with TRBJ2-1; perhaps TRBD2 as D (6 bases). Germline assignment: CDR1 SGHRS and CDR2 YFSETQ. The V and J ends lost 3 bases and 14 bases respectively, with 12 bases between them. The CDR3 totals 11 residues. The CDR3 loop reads CASSSGLGKFF. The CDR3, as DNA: TGCGCCAGCAGCTCGGGACTTGGAAAGTTCTTC.

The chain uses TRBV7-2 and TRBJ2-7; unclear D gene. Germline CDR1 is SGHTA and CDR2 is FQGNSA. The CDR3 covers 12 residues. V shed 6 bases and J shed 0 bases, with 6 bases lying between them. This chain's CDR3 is CASSQSSYEQYF. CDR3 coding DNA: TGTGCCAGCAGTCAGAGCTCCTACGAGCAGTACTTC.

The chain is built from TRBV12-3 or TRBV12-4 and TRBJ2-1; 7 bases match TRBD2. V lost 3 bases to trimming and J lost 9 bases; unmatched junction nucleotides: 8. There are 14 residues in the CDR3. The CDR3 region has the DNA TGTGCCAGCAGTTTTGGGGGAGGGCAGGCTGAGCAGTTCTTC. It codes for CASSFGGGQAEQFF.

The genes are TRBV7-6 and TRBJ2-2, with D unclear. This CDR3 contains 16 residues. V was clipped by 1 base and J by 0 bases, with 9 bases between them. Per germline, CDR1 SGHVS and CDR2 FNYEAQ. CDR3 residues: CASSLGPATNTGELFF. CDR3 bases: TGTGCCAGCAGCTTAGGCCCGGCTACGAACACCGGGGAGCTGTTTTTT.

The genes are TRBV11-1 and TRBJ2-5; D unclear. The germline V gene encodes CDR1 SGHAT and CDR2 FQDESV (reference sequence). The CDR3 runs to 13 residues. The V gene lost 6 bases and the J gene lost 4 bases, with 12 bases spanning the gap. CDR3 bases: TGTGCCAGCAGGGCTCGGGTTCGAGAGACCCAGTACTTC. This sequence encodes CASRARVRETQYF.

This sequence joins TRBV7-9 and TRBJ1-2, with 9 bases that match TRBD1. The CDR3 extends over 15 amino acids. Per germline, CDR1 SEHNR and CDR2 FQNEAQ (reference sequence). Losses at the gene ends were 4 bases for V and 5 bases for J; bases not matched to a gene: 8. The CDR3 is CASSSQGAIVYGYTF. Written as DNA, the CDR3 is TGTGCCAGCAGCTCACAGGGGGCTATCGTTTATGGCTACACCTTC.

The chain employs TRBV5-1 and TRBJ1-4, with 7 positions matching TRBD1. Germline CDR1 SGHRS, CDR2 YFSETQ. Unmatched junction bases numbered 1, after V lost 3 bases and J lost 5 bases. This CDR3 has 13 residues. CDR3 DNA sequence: TGCGCCAGCAGCTGGGGACAGAATGAAAAACTGTTTTTT. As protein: CASSWGQNEKLFF.

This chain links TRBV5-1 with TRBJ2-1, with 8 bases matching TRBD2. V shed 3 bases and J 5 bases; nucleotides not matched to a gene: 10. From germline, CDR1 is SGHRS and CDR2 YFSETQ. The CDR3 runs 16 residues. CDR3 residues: CASSYPGGPPNNEQFF. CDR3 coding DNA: TGCGCCAGCAGCTATCCGGGAGGGCCCCCCAACAATGAGCAGTTCTTC. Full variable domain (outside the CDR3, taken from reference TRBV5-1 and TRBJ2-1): KAGVTQTPRYLIKTRGQQVTLSCSPISGHRSVSWYQQTPGQGLQFLFEYFSETQRNKGNFPGRFSGRQFSNSRSEMNVSTLELGDSALYLCASSYPGGPPNNEQFFGPGTRLTVL.

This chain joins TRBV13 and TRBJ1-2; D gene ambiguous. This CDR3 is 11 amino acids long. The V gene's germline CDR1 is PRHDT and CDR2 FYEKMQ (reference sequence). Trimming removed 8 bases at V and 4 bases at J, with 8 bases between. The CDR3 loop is CASSPLYGYTF. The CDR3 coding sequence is TGTGCCAGCTCACCCCTCTATGGCTACACCTTC.

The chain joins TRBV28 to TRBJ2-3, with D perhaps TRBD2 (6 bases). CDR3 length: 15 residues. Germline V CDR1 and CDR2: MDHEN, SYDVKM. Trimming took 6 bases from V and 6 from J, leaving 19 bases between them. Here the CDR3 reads CASRVGAPGRDTQYF. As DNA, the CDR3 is TGTGCCAGCAGAGTCGGGGCTCCGGGGAGGGATACGCAGTATTTT.

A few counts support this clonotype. CDR3 loop: CSAVGLYTYEQYF. The CDR3 DNA reads as TGCAGTGCTGTGGGACTTTACACCTACGAGCAGTACTTC. This chain connects TRBV20-1 to TRBJ2-7, with a weak D call TRBD2 (6 bases). Trimming pared 5 bases from V and 2 bases from J, leaving 13 bases between. Per germline, CDR1 DFQATT and CDR2 SNEGSKA (reference sequence). This CDR3 is 13 amino acids long.

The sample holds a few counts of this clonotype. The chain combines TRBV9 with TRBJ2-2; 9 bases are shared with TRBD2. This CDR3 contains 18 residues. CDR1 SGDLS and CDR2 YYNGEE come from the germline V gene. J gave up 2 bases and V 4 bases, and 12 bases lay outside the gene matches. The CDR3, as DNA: TGTGCCAGCAGCCCACAAACGGGACTAGCAGTAAACACCGGGGAGCTGTTTTTT. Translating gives CASSPQTGLAVNTGELFF. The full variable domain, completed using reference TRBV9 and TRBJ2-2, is DSGVTQTPKHLITATGQRVTLRCSPRSGDLSVYWYQQSLDQGLQFLIQYYNGEERAKGNILERFSAQQFPDLHSELNLSSLELGDSALYFCASSPQTGLAVNTGELFFGEGSRLTVL.

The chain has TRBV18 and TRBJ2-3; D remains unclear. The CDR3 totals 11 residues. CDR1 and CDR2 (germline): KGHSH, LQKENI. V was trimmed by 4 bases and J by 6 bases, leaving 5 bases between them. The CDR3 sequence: CASSQRDTQYF. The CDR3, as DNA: TGTGCCAGCTCACAAAGGGATACGCAGTATTTT. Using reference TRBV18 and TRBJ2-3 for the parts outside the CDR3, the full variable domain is NAGVMQNPRHLVRRRGQEARLRCSPMKGHSHVYWYRQLPEEGLKFMVYLQKENIIDESGMPKERFSAEFPKEGPSILRIQQVVRGDSAAYFCASSQRDTQYFGPGTRLTVL.

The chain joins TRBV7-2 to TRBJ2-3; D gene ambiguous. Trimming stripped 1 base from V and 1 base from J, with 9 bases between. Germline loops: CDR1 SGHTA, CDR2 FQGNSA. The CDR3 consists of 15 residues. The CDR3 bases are TGTGCCAGCAGCTTAGGAGCTAGTGGCACAGATACGCAGTATTTT. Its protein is CASSLGASGTDTQYF.

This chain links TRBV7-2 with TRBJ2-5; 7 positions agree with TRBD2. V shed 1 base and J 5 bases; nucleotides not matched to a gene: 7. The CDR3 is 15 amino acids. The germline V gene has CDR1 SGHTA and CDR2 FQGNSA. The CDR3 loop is CASSLERGGRETQYF. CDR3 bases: TGTGCCAGCAGCTTAGAGCGCGGGGGTCGGGAGACCCAGTACTTC.

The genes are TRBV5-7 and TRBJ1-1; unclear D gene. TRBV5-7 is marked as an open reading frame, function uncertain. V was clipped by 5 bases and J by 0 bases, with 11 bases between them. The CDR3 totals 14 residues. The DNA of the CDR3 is TGTGCCAGCAGTTTTCTGACGGTGAACACTGAAGCTTTCTTT. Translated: CASSFLTVNTEAFF.

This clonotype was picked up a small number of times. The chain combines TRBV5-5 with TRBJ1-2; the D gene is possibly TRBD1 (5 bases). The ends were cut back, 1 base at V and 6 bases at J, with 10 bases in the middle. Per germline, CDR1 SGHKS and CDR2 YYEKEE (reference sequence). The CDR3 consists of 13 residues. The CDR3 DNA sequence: TGTGCCAGCAGCTTGTCAGGGAACGATGGCTACACCTTC. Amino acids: CASSLSGNDGYTF. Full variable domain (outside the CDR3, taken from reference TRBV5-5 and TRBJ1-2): DAGVTQSPTHLIKTRGQQVTLRCSPISGHKSVSWYQQVLGQGPQFIFQYYEKEERGRGNFPDRFSARQFPNYSSELNVNALLLGDSALYLCASSLSGNDGYTFGSGTRLTVV.

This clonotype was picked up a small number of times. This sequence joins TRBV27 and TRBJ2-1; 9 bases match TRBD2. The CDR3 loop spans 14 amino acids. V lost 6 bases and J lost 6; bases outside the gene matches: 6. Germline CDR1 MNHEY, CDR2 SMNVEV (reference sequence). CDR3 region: CASSSGTSPNEQFF. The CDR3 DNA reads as TGTGCCAGCAGCTCCGGGACTAGCCCCAATGAGCAGTTCTTC.

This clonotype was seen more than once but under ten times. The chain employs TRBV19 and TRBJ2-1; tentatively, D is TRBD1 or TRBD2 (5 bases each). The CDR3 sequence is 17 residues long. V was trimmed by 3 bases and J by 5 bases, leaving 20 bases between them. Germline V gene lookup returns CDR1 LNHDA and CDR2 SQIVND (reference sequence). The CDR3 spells CASSISEGISIHNEQFF. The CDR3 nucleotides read TGTGCCAGTAGTATTAGCGAGGGGATTAGCATTCACAATGAGCAGTTCTTC.

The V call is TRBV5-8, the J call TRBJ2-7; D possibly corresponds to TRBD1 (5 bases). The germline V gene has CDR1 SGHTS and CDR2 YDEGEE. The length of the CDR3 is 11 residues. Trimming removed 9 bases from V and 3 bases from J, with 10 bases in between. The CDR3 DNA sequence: TGTGCCAACATAGACAGCTACGAGCAGTACTTC. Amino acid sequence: CANIDSYEQYF.